Following are 5 T cell receptor beta chains from one sample sequenced in a study of blood T cells in healthy people across ages. Sample-barcoded 5' priming and a J-beta primer mix drove a second PCR of roughly 7 to 11 cycles. TCRdb recomputed calls from the 5' RACE reads with MiXCR, one row per CDR3 protein. The table has 450,000 to 600,000 distinct CDR3 sequences, about 27% seen once. These data are also associated with another study on T cells of mothers and their children.

Sequenced: blood. These receptor sequences come from a boy aged 2 to 10 in good health.

The gene calls are TRBV6-1 and TRBJ2-7; a weak D match, TRBD1 (6 bases). Trimming took off 1 base at V and 0 bases at J, with 10 bases between the two ends. Germline CDR1 reads MNHNS; CDR2 reads SASEGT. The CDR3 has 15 residues. The CDR3 loop is CASSEGGRRSYEQYF. CDR3 sequence (DNA): TGTGCCAGCAGTGAAGGGGGGCGCCGCTCCTACGAGCAGTACTTC.

This clonotype was seen only a few times. The rearrangement uses TRBV20-1 and TRBJ2-1; 7 nucleotides agree with TRBD2. CDR1 is DFQATT and CDR2 is SNEGSKA in the germline V gene (reference sequence). CDR3 length: 15 residues. V lost 3 bases and J lost 6; bases outside the gene matches: 11. The DNA of the CDR3 is TGCAGTGCTAGTTTGGTGAAGCGGGGCCCCAATGAGCAGTTCTTC. Protein product: CSASLVKRGPNEQFF.

The chain links TRBV28 to TRBJ2-7; D remains ambiguous. The CDR3 is 12 residues long. V was clipped by 6 bases and J by 6 bases, with 12 bases between them. CDR1 is MDHEN, CDR2 SYDVKM, per germline. Here the CDR3 reads CASREPHGEQYF. The CDR3, as DNA: TGTGCCAGCAGAGAACCCCACGGCGAGCAGTACTTC.

This clonotype showed up many times. CDR3 in amino acids: CAISDPLGDTQYF. CDR3 coding DNA: TGTGCCATCAGTGACCCTCTAGGGGATACGCAGTATTTT. The chain joins TRBV10-3 to TRBJ2-3; D call uncertain. The CDR3 has 13 residues. V gave up 3 bases and J gave up 6 bases, with 10 bases separating them. Germline CDR1 and CDR2: ENHRY and SYGVKD.

The chain couples TRBV2 to TRBJ2-5, with D perhaps matching TRBD1 or TRBD2 (6 bases each). Trimming shortened V by 4 bases and J by 5 bases, and 14 bases separated the two germline ends. This CDR3 region has 14 residues. Germline CDR1 is SNHLY and CDR2 is FYNNEI. This chain's CDR3 is CASSVWGADETQYF. CDR3 DNA sequence: TGTGCCAGCAGTGTTTGGGGGGCTGATGAGACCCAGTACTTC.